This T cell receptor beta chain appears in the sequencing data of a study of cytomegalovirus exposure and HLA in healthy donors. Study-level points and caveats: Earlier results showed most TCR beta V segments being productive about 87% or about 30% of the time. The authors later found TCR association rates varying by HLA locus, with DRB1 most and HLA-C fewest.

60 Vbeta and 13 Jbeta primers were used in PCR. In the original processing: Among the unique TCR beta chains that a later analysis counted, about 85 million in all, 9.5 million to 11 million were shared. Profiled with immunoSEQ multiplex PCR; TCRdb holds only in-frame clones, not every one. That table gives V, J and clone size, and the DNA gave D and trimming. The data hold some 110,000 clones, with approximately 70% observed a single time. This clone was picked up one time. Its antigen is not identified. Germline CDR1 is MNHNS and CDR2 is SASEGT. This CDR3 spans 17 amino acids. V was clipped by 4 bases and J by 3 bases; unmatched bases: 10.

The chain links TRBV6-1 to TRBJ1-5; 9 nucleotides match TRBD1. The sample consisted of PBMCs. The source is a woman aged 30 to 39 in good health and CMV-seronegative. CDR3 sequence reads: CASSGYAGTGFNQPQHF. The DNA of the CDR3 is TGTGCCAGCAGTGGCTACGCCGGGACAGGGTTCAATCAGCCCCAGCATTTT.